This T cell receptor beta chain was captured by sequencing in a study of cytomegalovirus exposure and HLA in healthy donors. Findings of the study overall: An analysis done earlier found most TCR beta V segments productive about 87% or about 30% of the time.

V gave up 5 bases and J gave up 3 bases; unmatched junction bases: 20. There are 20 residues in the CDR3. CDR1 is SGHRS, CDR2 YFSETQ, per germline. A note on this clone: Its antigen remains unknown.

PCR employed 60 Vbeta and 13 Jbeta primers. The repertoire was sequenced with immunoSEQ multiplex PCR; TCRdb's copy has only in-frame clones and lacks some. Altogether 200,000 to 250,000 clones are present, roughly 80% being singletons, with the ten largest covering 2.9%. The clonotype was recovered from a man aged 25-40 years in good health and CMV-seronegative. Sequenced material: PBMCs. The rearrangement links TRBV5-1 to TRBJ1-1; 12 bases match TRBD1. The CDR3 nucleotides are TGCGCCAGCAGATCCCGCCCGGGACAGGGGGCAAATGATCGGCACACTGAAGCTTTCTTT. It is translated as CASRSRPGQGANDRHTEAFF.